This TCR beta chain is from a study of T cell repertoires in cytomegalovirus infection. Study at large: Matching HLA type, along with CMV infection, was indicated by public TCR beta signatures.

TCRdb passed the reads through MiXCR, listing each CDR3 protein once. The repertoire holds approximately 140,000 distinct CDR3 sequences, with almost 9% as singletons. This clonotype was detected ten times or more. Trimming took 3 bases from V and 4 from J, leaving 7 bases between them. CDR3 size: 12 residues. Germline lookup yields CDR1 SGDLS and CDR2 YYNGEE. The chain employs TRBV9 and TRBJ1-2; D perhaps matches TRBD1 (6 bases). Source material: PBMCs. This clonotype was sampled from a human donor in good health (CMV status not recorded). Some clones in this sample may be carry-over from other donors' samples. CDR3 sequence (DNA): TGTGCCAGCAGCGGGGGGCCCTATGGCTACACCTTC. Its protein is CASSGGPYGYTF. The complete variable domain, with remaining parts taken from reference TRBV9 and TRBJ1-2, reads DSGVTQTPKHLITATGQRVTLRCSPRSGDLSVYWYQQSLDQGLQFLIQYYNGEERAKGNILERFSAQQFPDLHSELNLSSLELGDSALYFCASSGGPYGYTFGSGTRLTVV.